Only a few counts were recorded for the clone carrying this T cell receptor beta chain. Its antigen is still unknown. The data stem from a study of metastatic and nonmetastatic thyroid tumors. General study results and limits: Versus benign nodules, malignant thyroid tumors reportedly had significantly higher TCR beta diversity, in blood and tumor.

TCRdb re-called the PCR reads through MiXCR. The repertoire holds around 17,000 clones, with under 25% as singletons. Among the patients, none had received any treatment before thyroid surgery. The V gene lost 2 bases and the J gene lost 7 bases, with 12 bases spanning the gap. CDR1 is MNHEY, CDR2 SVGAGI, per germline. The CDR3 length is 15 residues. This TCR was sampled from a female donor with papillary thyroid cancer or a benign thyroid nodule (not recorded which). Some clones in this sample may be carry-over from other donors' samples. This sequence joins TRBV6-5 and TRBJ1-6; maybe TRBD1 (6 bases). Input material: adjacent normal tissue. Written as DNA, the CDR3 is TGTGCCAGCAGTTACACAGGGACCTTAAATTCACCCCTCCACTTT. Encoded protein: CASSYTGTLNSPLHF.